This is a list of T cell receptor beta chains from one sample in a study of blood T cell repertoires in COVID-19. Data came from immunoSEQ multiplex PCR; TCRdb stores just in-frame clones and leaves some out. The sample lists 250,000 or so clones; about 87% were seen once. The sample comprised peripheral blood. The receptors derive from a woman aged 40 to 50 who had recovered from COVID-19. Each CDR3 is given with its conserved first and last residue. The D gene is left open where the match is weak. Size values are once, few and many counts, or a class for expanded clones, and some rows have none.

CDR3nt: TGTGCCAGCAGCTACCTTACACCTTTCACAGATACGCAGTATTTT
CDR3aa: CASSYLTPFTDTQYF
abundance: .
d_gene: .
v_gene: TRBV13
j_gene: TRBJ2-3

CDR3nt: TGTGCCAGCAGCCCGAGGGGGAACCCATTGAACACTGAAGCTTTCTTT
CDR3aa: CASSPRGNPLNTEAFF
abundance: .
d_gene: .
v_gene: TRBV9
j_gene: TRBJ1-1

CDR3nt: TGTGCCAGCAGTTTATCGGCAAGTCAGCCCCAGCATTTT
CDR3aa: CASSLSASQPQHF
abundance: .
d_gene: .
v_gene: TRBV27
j_gene: TRBJ1-5

CDR3nt: TGCGCCAGCAGCCAAGAAATCGGGGGGGGCCTCCTTGGGCACACTGAAGCTTTCTTT
CDR3aa: CASSQEIGGGLLGHTEAFF
abundance: once
d_gene: .
v_gene: TRBV4-3
j_gene: TRBJ1-1

CDR3nt: TGTGCCAGCAGCTTAGGGGACAGGGTGCAACCTGGCTACACCTTC
CDR3aa: CASSLGDRVQPGYTF
abundance: .
d_gene: TRBD1
v_gene: TRBV7-9
j_gene: TRBJ1-2

CDR3nt: TGTGCCAGCAGTTGGACTAGCGGGGGATCGAAAAACATTCAGTACTTC
CDR3aa: CASSWTSGGSKNIQYF
abundance: .
d_gene: TRBD2
v_gene: TRBV2
j_gene: TRBJ2-4

CDR3nt: TGTGCCAGTAGCTTCGACAGAGAGACCCAGTACTTC
CDR3aa: CASSFDRETQYF
abundance: .
d_gene: .
v_gene: TRBV19
j_gene: TRBJ2-5

CDR3nt: TGCGCCAGCAGCCAAAGAATATCAGCGGGGGGGATCAACGACGAGCAGTACTTC
CDR3aa: CASSQRISAGGINDEQYF
abundance: .
d_gene: TRBD2
v_gene: TRBV4-1
j_gene: TRBJ2-7

CDR3nt: TGCGCCAGCAGCTTAACCAAACTAGCGGGGGGGCTGCAGGTTCACATTTCCTCCTACAATGAGCAGTTCTTC
CDR3aa: CASSLTKLAGGLQVHISSYNEQFF
abundance: .
d_gene: TRBD2
v_gene: TRBV5-1
j_gene: TRBJ2-1

CDR3nt: TGTGCCATCAGTGAGTCGGCAGGGGAAAGACAGCCCCAGCATTTT
CDR3aa: CAISESAGERQPQHF
abundance: .
d_gene: .
v_gene: TRBV10-3
j_gene: TRBJ1-5

CDR3nt: TGTGCCTGGACATATGGGCCCCCGGCCGAGCAGTACTTC
CDR3aa: CAWTYGPPAEQYF
abundance: few
d_gene: .
v_gene: TRBV30
j_gene: TRBJ2-7

CDR3nt: TGTGCCAGTATCGACAGGGGTTTTCGTGGCTACACCTTC
CDR3aa: CASIDRGFRGYTF
abundance: .
d_gene: TRBD1
v_gene: TRBV19
j_gene: TRBJ1-2

CDR3nt: TGTGCCAGCAGCTTGGAGCAGGATCAGCCCCAGCATTTT
CDR3aa: CASSLEQDQPQHF
abundance: few
d_gene: .
v_gene: TRBV5-5
j_gene: TRBJ1-5

CDR3nt: TGCGCCAGCAGCCAAGATCCCAGGGGGAGCCAGCCCCAGCATTTT
CDR3aa: CASSQDPRGSQPQHF
abundance: .
d_gene: TRBD1
v_gene: TRBV4-3
j_gene: TRBJ1-5

CDR3nt: TGTGCCAGCAGACAGGAAACTGAAGCTTTCTTT
CDR3aa: CASRQETEAFF
abundance: many
d_gene: .
v_gene: TRBV12-3/TRBV12-4
j_gene: TRBJ1-1

CDR3nt: TGCGCCAGCAGCCTCCTCCCAGATCAGCCCCAGCATTTT
CDR3aa: CASSLLPDQPQHF
abundance: .
d_gene: .
v_gene: TRBV5-1
j_gene: TRBJ1-5

CDR3nt: TGCGCCAGCAGCTTGGCCCCCGGGGTCTCTGGAAACACCATATATTTT
CDR3aa: CASSLAPGVSGNTIYF
abundance: .
d_gene: .
v_gene: TRBV5-1
j_gene: TRBJ1-3

CDR3nt: TGTGCCAGCAGCCATTGGACAGGAACTGATGGCTACACCTTC
CDR3aa: CASSHWTGTDGYTF
abundance: .
d_gene: TRBD1
v_gene: TRBV3-1/TRBV3-2
j_gene: TRBJ1-2

CDR3nt: TGTGCCAGCAGCGAGGACAGGGGGAACCGCCCTGGGGGAGCTTTCTTT
CDR3aa: CASSEDRGNRPGGAFF
abundance: .
d_gene: TRBD1
v_gene: TRBV7-8
j_gene: TRBJ1-1

CDR3nt: TGTGCCAGCAGCCCTTACAGGCCCCGAGGAGGCTACACCTTC
CDR3aa: CASSPYRPRGGYTF
abundance: .
d_gene: .
v_gene: TRBV9
j_gene: TRBJ1-2

CDR3nt: TGTGCCAGCAGCTTAGACGGGGGCTCTGGAAACACCATATATTTT
CDR3aa: CASSLDGGSGNTIYF
abundance: .
d_gene: .
v_gene: TRBV7-9
j_gene: TRBJ1-3

CDR3nt: TGTGCCAGCAGCTTAGAGGGAGAGTCCTACGAGCAGTACTTC
CDR3aa: CASSLEGESYEQYF
abundance: .
d_gene: .
v_gene: TRBV5-5
j_gene: TRBJ2-7

CDR3nt: TGTGCCAGCAGTCCAGGGCGGAACTACGAGCAGTACTTC
CDR3aa: CASSPGRNYEQYF
abundance: .
d_gene: .
v_gene: TRBV27
j_gene: TRBJ2-7

CDR3nt: TGTGCCAGCAGCGCAGGGAGTAGCGGGGGCCGTTATGAGACCCAGTACTTC
CDR3aa: CASSAGSSGGRYETQYF
abundance: .
d_gene: TRBD2
v_gene: TRBV9
j_gene: TRBJ2-5

CDR3nt: TGTGCCAGCAGTGACAGCCTACGGGGCTACACCTTC
CDR3aa: CASSDSLRGYTF
abundance: .
d_gene: .
v_gene: TRBV6-4
j_gene: TRBJ1-2

CDR3nt: TGTGCCAGCAGTTACTCGAGACTAGCGGTAGAGACCCAGTACTTC
CDR3aa: CASSYSRLAVETQYF
abundance: .
d_gene: TRBD2
v_gene: TRBV6-5
j_gene: TRBJ2-5

CDR3nt: TGTGCCAGTAGTCGGACAGGGACCTACGAGCAGTACTTC
CDR3aa: CASSRTGTYEQYF
abundance: .
d_gene: TRBD1
v_gene: TRBV19
j_gene: TRBJ2-7